This T cell receptor (beta chain) emerged from a study of shared clonotypes between healthy human individuals. Deep was the level used in running the assay. TCRdb keeps only in-frame clones here, not all; method: immunoSEQ multiplex PCR. This sample has about 960,000 clones, with 70% to 85% found just once. The CDR3 is 11 residues long. Trimming removed 5 bases from V and 8 bases from J, with 10 bases in between. CDR1 DFQATT and CDR2 SNEGSKA come from the germline V gene (reference sequence). The TCR originated in a man younger than 35 in good health. This chain links TRBV20-1 with TRBJ2-1, with a possible D match to TRBD2 (5 bases). Sequencing used memory CD4+ T cells sorted from blood. Described subset: CD45RA-negative fraction. In DNA, the CDR3 is TGCAGTGCTGGACGAGGGCATGAGCAGTTCTTC. Amino acids: CSAGRGHEQFF.